The clone carrying this T cell receptor beta chain has at least ten counts. The CDR3 extends over 17 amino acids. This record comes from a study of Ad26.COV2.S vaccination and SARS-CoV-2 variants. Treatment of the sample: about 20 received Ad26.COV2.S at low or high dose, single or two shots; roughly 5 received placebo; per-sample allocation not given. Specimens were obtained on day 63 following the first vaccine or placebo injection. Repertoires were generated with immunoSEQ multiplex PCR, while TCRdb's copy carries only in-frame clones and drops some. The table records about 440,000 clones, around nine tenths of them present only once.

J is TRBJ1-1 and V is TRBV21-1; the tabulated D call, TRBD1, remains unverified against the DNA. TRBV21-1 is flagged as a pseudogene. The input for sequencing was peripheral blood, taken in a trial of Ad26.COV2.S vaccine versus placebo. The clonotype comes from a person aged 18-65 years who received the Ad26.COV2.S COVID-19 vaccine or a placebo. CDR3 protein: CASTLPCRGDRDTEAFF. CDR3 nucleotides: TGTGCCAGCACCCTACCCTGTCGTGGGGACAGGGACACTGAAGCTTTCTTT.